These 10 T cell receptor beta chains were all obtained from the same sample, sequenced in a study of identical twins. TCRdb ran MiXCR on the 5' RACE reads and lists one entry per CDR3 protein. Of about 480,000 distinct CDR3 sequences listed, 12% to 15% are singletons. The sample was also reused in another study, on yellow fever vaccine responses in identical twins.

Sequenced: CD4+ T cells sorted from blood. These receptors were collected from a woman between 18 and 30 years old in good health.

The CDR3 DNA sequence: TGTGCCATCAGGGGGGGCGGAGAGACCCAGTACTTC. Translated: CAIRGGGETQYF. J is TRBJ2-5 and V is TRBV10-3, with D possibly being TRBD1 or TRBD2 (6 bases each). The ends were cut back, 6 bases at V and 4 bases at J, with 9 bases in the middle. Germline loops: CDR1 ENHRY, CDR2 SYGVKD. The CDR3 runs 12 residues.

This clonotype has more than one count but fewer than ten. The chain links TRBV5-1 to TRBJ1-1, with TRBD1 identical over 8 bases. The ends lost 3 bases at V and 7 bases at J; junction bases unmatched: 2. In germline, CDR1 is SGHRS, CDR2 YFSETQ. The CDR3 runs to 12 residues. The CDR3 DNA reads TGCGCCAGCAGCTCGGGACAGGATGAAGCTTTCTTT. Translation gives CASSSGQDEAFF.

V gene TRBV29-1 combines with J gene TRBJ2-1; TRBD1 aligns across 10 bases. CDR1 is SQVTM and CDR2 is ANQGSEA in the germline V gene. The junction had 4 bases not matched to a gene; V was cut back by 7 bases and J by 7 bases. The CDR3 loop spans 12 amino acids. Here the CDR3 reads CSARQGANEQFF. CDR3 DNA sequence: TGCAGCGCCAGACAGGGGGCAAATGAGCAGTTCTTC.

Only a few counts were recorded for this clonotype. The gene calls are TRBV4-3 and TRBJ2-3; the match to TRBD2 covers 7 bases. V was pared by 4 bases and J by 6 bases, with 10 bases of the junction left unmatched. This CDR3 has 15 amino acids. Germline values: CDR1 LGHNA, CDR2 YSLEER. CDR3 sequence: CASSLGLSGRDTQYF. The CDR3, as DNA: TGCGCCAGCAGCCTCGGCCTTAGCGGGCGGGATACGCAGTATTTT.

A few counts support this clonotype. CDR3 in amino acids: CASSRATSGQETQYF. In DNA form, the CDR3 reads TGTGCCAGCAGCCGCGCGACTAGCGGCCAAGAGACCCAGTACTTC. The chain recombines TRBV3-1 with TRBJ2-5; TRBD2 agrees at 9 bases. CDR3 length: 15 amino acids. Germline trimming cut 4 bases from V and 1 base from J; bases unmatched to any gene: 4. Per germline, CDR1 LGHDT and CDR2 YNNKEL (reference sequence).

The chain is built from TRBV12-3 or TRBV12-4 and TRBJ1-1; TRBD1 is a possible D gene (6 bases). The CDR3 is made up of 14 amino acids. V lost 6 bases and J 5 bases, leaving 16 bases between the germline ends. The DNA for the CDR3 is TGTGCCAGCAGACCGGGACATCGATCGACTGAAGCTTTCTTT. Translated: CASRPGHRSTEAFF.

The chain links TRBV20-1 to TRBJ1-4; D not resolved. This CDR3 spans 11 amino acids. Trimming left V 4 bases short and J 4 bases short, with 4 bases between. Germline CDR1 is DFQATT and CDR2 is SNEGSKA (reference sequence). CDR3 in amino acids: CSATGNEKLFF. CDR3 DNA sequence: TGCAGTGCTACCGGTAATGAAAAACTGTTTTTT.

This clonotype was picked up a small number of times. This chain's CDR3 is CSVDSGIGTDTQYF. In nucleotides, the CDR3 is TGCAGCGTTGACAGCGGGATTGGCACAGATACGCAGTATTTT. This chain links TRBV29-1 with TRBJ2-3, with 7 positions matching TRBD2. The germline V gene encodes CDR1 SQVTM and CDR2 ANQGSEA. V lost 3 bases, J lost 1 base, and 4 bases stayed unmatched. CDR3 size: 14 residues.

This clonotype occurred a few times. This chain links TRBV20-1 with TRBJ2-7; TRBD2 aligns across 11 bases. The length of the CDR3 is 14 residues. The V segment lost 6 bases and the J segment 4 bases; nucleotides outside the gene matches: 8. Germline CDR1 is DFQATT and CDR2 is SNEGSKA (reference sequence). CDR3 nucleotide sequence: TGCAGTGCACGACTAGCGGGGCTGGCGTACGAGCAGTACTTC. This encodes CSARLAGLAYEQYF.

This clonotype was seen a few times. The genes are TRBV12-3 or TRBV12-4 and TRBJ1-6, with D tentatively TRBD1 (5 bases). Trimming took off 5 bases at V and 12 bases at J, with 17 bases between the two ends. This CDR3 region has 14 residues. The CDR3 is CASSLGTGVGPLHF. The CDR3 DNA reads TGTGCCAGCAGTCTTGGGACCGGGGTGGGACCCCTCCACTTT.